This T cell receptor (beta chain) was captured by sequencing in a study of OX40 agonist ivuxolimab in advanced cancers. In the study overall: Dose-escalation cases comprised hepatocellular carcinoma, melanoma, renal cell or head and neck cancer. Three patients, one with hepatocellular carcinoma and two with cutaneous melanoma, responded partially. Study-wide results and limits: Some of the nonresponding patients also showed low levels of normalized T-cell clonal expansion.

The protocol was immunoSEQ multiplex PCR, while the TCRdb copy is restricted to in-frame clones and leaves out a portion. The sample gives over 90,000 clones, around 90% of which show up once; about 0.16% is in the top ten. With regard to this clone: Its antigen is unidentified.

The CDR3 totals 13 residues. V was shortened by 4 bases and J by 2 bases, with 11 bases between the two germline ends. Germline-derived CDR1 and CDR2 are SQVTM and ANQGSEA. The rearrangement links TRBV29-1 to TRBJ1-1; no clear D. Sequenced here: CD4+ or CD8+ T cells sorted from blood, sampled in a trial of the OX40 agonist ivuxolimab. This TCR was sampled from an adult with an advanced solid tumor such as melanoma, head and neck, liver or kidney cancer. DNA of the CDR3: TGCAGCGTTGTCAAACAGCCCAACACTGAAGCTTTCTTT. Translated, it gives CSVVKQPNTEAFF.